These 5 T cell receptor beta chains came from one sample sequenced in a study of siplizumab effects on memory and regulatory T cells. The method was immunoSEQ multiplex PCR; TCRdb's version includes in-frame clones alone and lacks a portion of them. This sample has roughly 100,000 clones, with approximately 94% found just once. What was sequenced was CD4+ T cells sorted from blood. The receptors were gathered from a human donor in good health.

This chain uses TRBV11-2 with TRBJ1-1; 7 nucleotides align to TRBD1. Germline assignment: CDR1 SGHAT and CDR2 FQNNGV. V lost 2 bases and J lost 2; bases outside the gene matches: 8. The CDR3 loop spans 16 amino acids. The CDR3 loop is CASSLRFGTVNTEAFF. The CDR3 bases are TGTGCCAGCAGCTTACGCTTTGGGACAGTCAACACTGAAGCTTTCTTT.

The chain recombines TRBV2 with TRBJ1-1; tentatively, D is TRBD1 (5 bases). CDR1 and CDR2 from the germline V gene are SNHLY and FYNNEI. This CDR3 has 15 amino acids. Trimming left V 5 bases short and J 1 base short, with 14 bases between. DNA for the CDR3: TGTGCCAGCAGTATAGCGGGACGGAAGAACACTGAAGCTTTCTTT. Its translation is CASSIAGRKNTEAFF. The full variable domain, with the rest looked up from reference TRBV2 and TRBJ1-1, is EPEVTQTPSHQVTQMGQEVILRCVPISNHLYFYWYRQILGQKVEFLVSFYNNEISEKSEIFDDQFSVERPDGSNFTLKIRSTKLEDSAMYFCASSIAGRKNTEAFFGQGTRLTVV.

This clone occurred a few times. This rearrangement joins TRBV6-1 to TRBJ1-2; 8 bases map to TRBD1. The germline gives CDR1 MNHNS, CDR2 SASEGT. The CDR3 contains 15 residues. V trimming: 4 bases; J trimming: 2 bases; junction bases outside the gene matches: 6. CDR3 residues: CASSAYRGANYGYTF. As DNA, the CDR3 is TGTGCCAGCAGTGCTTACAGGGGGGCAAACTATGGCTACACCTTC.

Written as DNA, the CDR3 is TGTGCCAGCAGCTTTGGGACTAGCGGGGGAAGTGACGAGCAGTACTTC. This encodes CASSFGTSGGSDEQYF. V gene TRBV7-8 combines with J gene TRBJ2-7, with TRBD2 identical over 14 bases. V shed 3 bases, J shed 5 bases, and the junction held 6 bases outside the gene matches. The CDR3 loop spans 16 amino acids. Germline CDR1 is SGHVS and CDR2 is FQNEAQ.

As DNA, the CDR3 is TGTGCCAGCCCTTCTCCCGACGAGCAGTACTTC. Its translation: CASPSPDEQYF. J is TRBJ2-7 and V is TRBV27; D is ambiguous. CDR1 is MNHEY and CDR2 is SMNVEV in the germline V gene (reference sequence). With 8 bases removed from V and 5 bases from J, the gap between germline ends came to 10 bases. The CDR3 is 11 amino acids.